This paragraph reports one T cell receptor (beta chain). What it binds is not known. A universal primer site arose from template switching, and cDNA bore unique molecular identifiers. TCRdb re-called the 5' RACE reads through MiXCR, storing one row per CDR3 protein. The sample carries about 470,000 distinct CDR3 sequences, about 24% recorded once. These data belong to a study of identical twins. Study-wide results and limits: Excess sharing between twins was weaker in beta out-of-frame sequences.

V dropped 6 bases and J dropped 6; count of bases not matched to a gene: 6. This CDR3 has 14 amino acids. The germline V gene encodes CDR1 DFQATT and CDR2 SNEGSKA (reference sequence). This sample also appeared in a second study, on T cells expressing NK-cell markers.

Sequencing was done on a sample of CD4+ T cells sorted from blood. The J gene is TRBJ2-1, the V gene TRBV20-1; 12 bases are a match to TRBD2. The origin of this receptor is a woman between 18 and 29 years old in good health. The CDR3 loop is CSARTLAGGNEQFF. The CDR3 bases are TGCAGTGCCAGGACACTAGCGGGAGGCAATGAGCAGTTCTTC.